This T cell receptor beta chain was identified during a study of blood T cells in healthy people across ages. General study points: Long-lived donors carried more naive CD4+ cells and greater diversity than aged donors.

Total RNA was extracted at no less than 6 micrograms per sample. The length of the CDR3 is 15 residues. After removal of 3 bases from V and 5 bases from J, the junction contained 5 bases not matched to a gene. CDR1 and CDR2 (germline): SNHLY, FYNNEI. The sample holds many counts of this clonotype. Its target is not known. A sample-barcoded 5' primer and a J-beta primer mix were used in a second PCR of roughly 7 to 11 cycles. TCRdb re-analysed the 5' RACE reads in MiXCR, keeping a single row per CDR3 protein. The data contain hundreds of thousands of distinct CDR3 sequences, less than 40% of them seen just once; the ten biggest clones take up roughly 15%.

What was sequenced was blood. This chain connects TRBV2 to TRBJ2-1, with 9 bases lining up with TRBD1. The TCR was taken from an elderly woman in good health. The CDR3 nucleotides read TGTGCCAGCAGTGATGGGACAGGGACCCACAATGAGCAGTTCTTC. It yields the protein CASSDGTGTHNEQFF.